The 7 T cell receptor beta chains presented below share a single source sample, sequenced in a study of T cells in localized non-small cell lung cancer. The method was immunoSEQ multiplex PCR; TCRdb's version includes in-frame clones alone and lacks a portion of them. The sample has about 40,000 clones, under 90% seen once; the top ten hold less than 9.5%. Sequenced material: peripheral blood mononuclear cells, taken before any cancer treatment. Receptors originate from a male donor aged 60 or over with stage II lung adenocarcinoma.

The chain couples TRBV6-5 to TRBJ1-5; D call uncertain. There are 14 residues in the CDR3. V gave up 4 bases and J gave up 4 bases, with 11 bases separating them. The V gene's germline CDR1 is MNHEY and CDR2 SVGAGI. The CDR3 nucleotides are TGTGCCAGCAGTTTCCGAGGGTTTAATCAGCCCCAGCATTTT. Its protein product is CASSFRGFNQPQHF.

The genes are TRBV7-2 and TRBJ2-1, with D hard to call. The germline V gene encodes CDR1 SGHTA and CDR2 FQGNSA. CDR3 length: 12 residues. V was clipped by 4 bases and J by 15 bases, with 16 bases between them. The CDR3 coding sequence is TGTGCCAGCAGCTCTCGAGGCAACGTGGGGTTCTTC. Encoded protein: CASSSRGNVGFF.

In its sample, this clone was seen a few times. V is TRBV30 and J is TRBJ1-4; D is uncertain. Germline CDR1 reads GTSNPN; CDR2 reads SVGIG (reference sequence). V was shortened by 2 bases and J by 6 bases, with 13 bases between the two germline ends. The CDR3 runs 14 residues. The CDR3 region has the DNA TGTGCCTGGAGTCCTTCCTCCCGGCATGAAAAACTGTTTTTT. As protein: CAWSPSSRHEKLFF.

The genes are TRBV28 and TRBJ1-3; D is undetermined. The CDR3 extends over 17 amino acids. V was shortened by 4 bases and J by 0 bases, with 16 bases between the two germline ends. CDR1 is MDHEN, CDR2 SYDVKM, per germline. As DNA, the CDR3 is TGTGCCAGCAGTTCCCCACCGAAGTTAGGCTCTGGAAACACCATATATTTT. Translating gives CASSSPPKLGSGNTIYF.

Here the CDR3 reads CASSVGQPNTEAFF. CDR3 sequence (DNA): TGTGCCAGCAGCGTTGGACAGCCGAACACTGAAGCTTTCTTT. The rearrangement joins TRBV14 to TRBJ1-1, with D possibly TRBD1 on 6 matching bases. Trimming shortened V by 5 bases and J by 1 base, and 11 bases separated the two germline ends. The CDR3 is 14 residues long. Per the germline V gene, CDR1 is SGHDN and CDR2 is FVKESK.

The rearrangement uses TRBV6-5 and TRBJ2-5; the D gene is possibly TRBD1 (6 bases). With 4 bases removed from V and 5 bases from J, the gap between germline ends came to 14 bases. This CDR3 is built from 14 residues. In germline, CDR1 is MNHEY, CDR2 SVGAGI. The CDR3 nucleotides are TGTGCCAGCAGTTTTAACAGGGCCAGGGAGACCCAGTACTTC. Translated, it gives CASSFNRARETQYF.

J is TRBJ2-2 and V is TRBV28; TRBD2 agrees at 9 bases. Germline-derived CDR1 and CDR2 are MDHEN and SYDVKM. V dropped 5 bases and J dropped 7; count of bases not matched to a gene: 11. This CDR3 has 16 residues. The DNA of the CDR3 is TGTGCCAGCAGTAGCCCGGGACTAGCCGTAGGCGGGGAGCTGTTTTTT. Translating it yields CASSSPGLAVGGELFF.